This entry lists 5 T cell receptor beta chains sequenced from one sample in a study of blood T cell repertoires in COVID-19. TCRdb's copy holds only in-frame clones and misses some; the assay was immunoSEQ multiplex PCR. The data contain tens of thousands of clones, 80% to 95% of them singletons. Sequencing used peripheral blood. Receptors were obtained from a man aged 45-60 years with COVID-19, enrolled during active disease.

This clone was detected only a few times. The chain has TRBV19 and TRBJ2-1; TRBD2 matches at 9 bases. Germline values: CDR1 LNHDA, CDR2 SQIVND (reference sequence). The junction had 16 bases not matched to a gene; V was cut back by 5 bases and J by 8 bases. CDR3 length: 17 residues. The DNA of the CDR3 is TGTGCCAGTAGTGGGGGGTTCGCGGGAGGGTTGACGGATGAGCAGTTCTTC. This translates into CASSGGFAGGLTDEQFF.

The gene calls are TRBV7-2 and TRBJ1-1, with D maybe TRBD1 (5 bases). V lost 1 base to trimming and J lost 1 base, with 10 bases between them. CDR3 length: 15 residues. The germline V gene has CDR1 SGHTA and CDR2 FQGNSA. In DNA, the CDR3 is TGTGCCAGCAGCTTAGTGACAGTTCCGAACACTGAAGCTTTCTTT. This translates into CASSLVTVPNTEAFF.

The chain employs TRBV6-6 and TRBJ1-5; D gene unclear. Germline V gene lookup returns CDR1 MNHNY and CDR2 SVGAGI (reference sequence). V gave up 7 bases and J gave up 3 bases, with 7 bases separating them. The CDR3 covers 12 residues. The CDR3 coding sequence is TGTGCCAGCACCTCTACCAATCAGCCCCAGCATTTT. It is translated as CASTSTNQPQHF.

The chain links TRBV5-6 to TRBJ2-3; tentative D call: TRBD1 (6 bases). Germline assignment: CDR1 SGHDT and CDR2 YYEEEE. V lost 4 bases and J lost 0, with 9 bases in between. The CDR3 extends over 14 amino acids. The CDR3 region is CASSKQGSTDTQYF. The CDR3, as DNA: TGTGCCAGCAGCAAACAGGGAAGCACAGATACGCAGTATTTT.

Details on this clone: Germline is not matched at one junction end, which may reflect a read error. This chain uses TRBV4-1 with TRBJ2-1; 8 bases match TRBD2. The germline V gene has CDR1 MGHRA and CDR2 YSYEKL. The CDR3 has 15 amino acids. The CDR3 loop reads CASRQVAGPYNEQFF. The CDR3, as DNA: TGCGCCAGCAGACAAGTAGCGGGGCCTTACAATGAGCAGTTCTTC.